This section outlines one T cell receptor (beta chain) sequence together with its context. As defined, naive CD8 cells were CD45RO-negative and positively selected for CCR7, with terminally differentiated effector memory CD45RA+ cells excluded. Trimming took off 8 bases at V and 7 bases at J, with 21 bases between the two ends. Germline V lookup: CDR1 ENHRY, CDR2 SYGVKD. The CDR3 has 15 residues. This sample is drawn from a study of shared clonotypes between healthy human individuals. Assay used: immunoSEQ multiplex PCR; TCRdb lists only in-frame clones, some missing. The data contain about 2.1 million clones, 93% of them singletons.

The gene calls are TRBV10-3 and TRBJ2-1; TRBD2 is a possible D gene (6 bases). Input material: naive CD8+ T cells from PBMCs. This sequence originates from a man aged 18 to 30 in good health. Some clones in this sample may be carry-over from other donors' samples. The CDR3 sequence: CAIFQRAEVLNEQFF. The CDR3, as DNA: TGTGCCATCTTTCAGCGGGCCGAAGTATTGAATGAGCAGTTCTTC.